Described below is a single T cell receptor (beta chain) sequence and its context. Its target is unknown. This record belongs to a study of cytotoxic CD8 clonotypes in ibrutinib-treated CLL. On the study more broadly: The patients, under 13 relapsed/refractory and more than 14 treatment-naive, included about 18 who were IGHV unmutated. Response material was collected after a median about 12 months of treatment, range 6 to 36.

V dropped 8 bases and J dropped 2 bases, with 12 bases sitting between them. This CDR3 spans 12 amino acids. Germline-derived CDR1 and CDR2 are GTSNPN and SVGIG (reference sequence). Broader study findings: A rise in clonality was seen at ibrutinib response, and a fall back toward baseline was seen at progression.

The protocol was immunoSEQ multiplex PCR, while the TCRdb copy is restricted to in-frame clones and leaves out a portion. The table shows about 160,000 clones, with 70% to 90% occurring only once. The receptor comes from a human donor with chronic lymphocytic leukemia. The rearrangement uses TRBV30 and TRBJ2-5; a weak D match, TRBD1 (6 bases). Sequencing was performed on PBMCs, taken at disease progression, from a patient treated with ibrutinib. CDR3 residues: CARSRGQETQYF. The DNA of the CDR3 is TGTGCCCGAAGCAGGGGACAAGAGACCCAGTACTTC.